This TCR beta chain was observed in a study of vaccination and CD4 T cells after COVID-19. Across the study: SARS-CoV-2 positivity in convalescent patients was established by nasal swab PCR; under ten had mild and one severe disease.

Treatment described: approximately 9-day PBMC culture with coronavirus spike peptide pools or control peptides (ViraFEST assay). Notes on this clonotype: Its antigen remains unknown.

Sequence data for DNA of cultured CD4+ T cells were generated by the Oncomine TCR Beta short-read assay. TCRdb itself ran the PCR reads through MiXCR, one entry per CDR3 protein. Seen here are more than 9,500 distinct CDR3 sequences, about 41% observed once, and the top ten hold more than 9%. The receptor was derived from a human donor who had recovered from COVID-19. Sequencing input: CD4+ T cells from blood, cultured in vitro.

The CDR3 is CASDAGQGATEAFF. The CDR3 coding sequence is TGTGCCAGCGACGCTGGGCAGGGGGCTACTGAAGCTTTCTTT. The chain joins TRBV12-3 or TRBV12-4 to TRBJ1-1, with 8 bases aligning to TRBD1. V shed 8 bases, J shed 5 bases, and the junction held 10 bases outside the gene matches. The CDR3 runs to 14 residues.